Below are 30 T cell receptor beta chains sequenced from a single sample in a study of T-cell memory formation after mild COVID-19. TCRdb independently ran MiXCR on the 5' RACE reads; one entry per CDR3 protein. The data hold 40,000 to 60,000 distinct CDR3 sequences, with 27% observed a single time. The specimen sequenced was PBMCs or a T cell subset sorted from them (not recorded which). The receptors derive from a man younger than 35 who had mild COVID-19 (a few samples of this study predate the infection). Cell type and time point are not known.

The chain uses TRBV4-3 and TRBJ2-2; the D is unclear. The germline V and J ends were trimmed by 1 base and 3 bases, with 9 bases remaining between them. Germline V gene lookup returns CDR1 LGHNA and CDR2 YSLEER. This CDR3 has 15 residues. CDR3 amino acids: CASSQATPDTGELFF. Written as DNA, the CDR3 is TGCGCCAGCAGCCAAGCTACACCGGACACCGGGGAGCTGTTTTTT.

This clonotype was recorded a few times. The chain uses TRBV12-3 or TRBV12-4 and TRBJ2-7, with 7 nucleotides matching TRBD1. Germline trimming cut 6 bases from V and 2 bases from J; bases unmatched to any gene: 4. The CDR3 sequence is 13 residues long. The CDR3 nucleotides are TGTGCCAGCAGCCCGGGGACAGCCTACGAGCAGTACTTC. Encoded protein: CASSPGTAYEQYF.

Turning to this clonotype: One end of the junction does not line up with germline, which may come from a read error. This chain joins TRBV30 and TRBJ2-7; no reliable D call. CDR3 length: 14 amino acids. Germline values: CDR1 GTSNPN, CDR2 SVGIG (reference sequence). DNA for the CDR3: TGTGCCTGGTGTGTACTTGGCAGTATTTACGAGCAGTACTTC. Its protein product is CAWCVLGSIYEQYF.

This clonotype has more than one count but fewer than ten. The gene calls are TRBV6-6 and TRBJ2-7; 11 bases align to TRBD2. Germline V gene sequence: CDR1 MNHNY, CDR2 SVGAGI (reference sequence). The CDR3 has 14 amino acids. V lost 6 bases and J lost 6; bases outside the gene matches: 7. This CDR3 reads CASRVAGGLGEQYF. CDR3 in DNA: TGTGCCAGCAGAGTAGCGGGGGGGCTGGGCGAGCAGTACTTC.

The chain has TRBV12-3 or TRBV12-4 and TRBJ1-6, with 8 bases matching TRBD1. The CDR3 consists of 15 residues. Losses at the gene ends were 3 bases for V and 7 bases for J; bases not matched to a gene: 5. CDR3 protein: CASSLQGADNSPLHF. In nucleotides, the CDR3 is TGTGCCAGCAGTTTGCAGGGGGCGGACAATTCACCCCTCCACTTT.

This chain links TRBV20-1 with TRBJ2-7; weak D call: TRBD2 (5 bases). Germline V lookup: CDR1 DFQATT, CDR2 SNEGSKA (reference sequence). The V gene lost 1 base and the J gene lost 4 bases, with 17 bases spanning the gap. The length of the CDR3 is 15 residues. Written as DNA, the CDR3 is TGCAGTGCTAGAGCCCCGGGCCAGCCGGGATACGAGCAGTACGTC. Translated, it gives CSARAPGQPGYEQYV.

This clonotype was counted between two and nine times. The chain joins TRBV12-3 or TRBV12-4 to TRBJ2-2; 7 nucleotides agree with TRBD1. The CDR3 spans 14 residues. With V trimmed by 9 bases and J by 7 bases, 11 bases remained unmatched. CDR3 DNA: TGTGCCAGTCGGGGACAGCGCAGTTTCGGGGAGCTGTTTTTT. Translating gives CASRGQRSFGELFF.

The gene calls are TRBV10-3 and TRBJ2-5; 11 bases line up with TRBD2. CDR1 is ENHRY and CDR2 is SYGVKD in the germline V gene. V was clipped by 3 bases and J by 5 bases; unmatched bases: 5. The CDR3 is 15 residues long. The CDR3 loop is CAISDSGGAVETQYF. As DNA, the CDR3 is TGTGCCATCAGTGATAGCGGGGGGGCAGTTGAGACCCAGTACTTC.

The chain links TRBV10-2 to TRBJ2-7; D call uncertain. The CDR3 totals 13 residues. V lost 4 bases and J lost 1, with 8 bases in between. Germline values: CDR1 WSHSY, CDR2 SAAADI. The CDR3: CASSAGRSYEQYF. Written as DNA, the CDR3 is TGCGCCAGCAGTGCCGGACGGTCCTACGAGCAGTACTTC.

This clonotype was counted only a few times. The chain combines TRBV14 with TRBJ1-1; no definite D call. V lost 4 bases and J lost 3, with 15 bases in between. The germline V gene encodes CDR1 SGHDN and CDR2 FVKESK. CDR3 length equals 15 residues. CDR3 coding DNA: TGTGCCAGCAGCCCCGACGGCAGGCCCGACACTGAAGCTTTCTTT. This encodes CASSPDGRPDTEAFF.

A few counts support this clonotype. V is TRBV6-2 or TRBV6-3 and J is TRBJ2-2; 7 nucleotides match TRBD2. Germline V gives CDR1 MNHEY, CDR2 SVGEGT. The CDR3 has 17 amino acids. Germline trimming cut 0 bases from V and 1 base from J; bases unmatched to any gene: 5. The CDR3 reads CASSYSLGLMNTGELFF. As DNA, the CDR3 is TGTGCCAGCAGTTACTCATTGGGACTAATGAACACCGGGGAGCTGTTTTTT.

This clonotype was picked up a small number of times. This chain joins TRBV12-3 or TRBV12-4 and TRBJ2-1; no clear D. Deletions cut 3 bases from V and 2 bases from J, with 8 bases between. This CDR3 has 14 amino acids. The CDR3, as DNA: TGTGCCAGCAGTTTCAGTGAGACCTACAATGAGCAGTTCTTC. Its protein is CASSFSETYNEQFF.

In its sample, this clonotype was seen a few times. This chain uses TRBV6-5 with TRBJ1-1, with D maybe TRBD1 (5 bases). CDR3 size: 14 residues. Trimming removed 8 bases from V and 0 bases from J, with 13 bases in between. Germline V gene data show CDR1 as MNHEY and CDR2 as SVGAGI. The CDR3 nucleotides read TGTGCCAGCTACACCGGGACGGTGAACACTGAAGCTTTCTTT. This translates into CASYTGTVNTEAFF.

This clonotype was found a few times. This chain links TRBV6-1 with TRBJ2-7; the D is unclear. CDR3 length: 14 amino acids. Trimming removed 2 bases from V and 2 bases from J, with 10 bases in between. Germline V gene data show CDR1 as MNHNS and CDR2 as SASEGT. DNA of the CDR3: TGTGCCAGCAGTGAATTCGGCGCCACCTACGAGCAGTACTTC. It is translated as CASSEFGATYEQYF.

This clonotype was seen ten or more times. The V and J genes are TRBV15 and TRBJ2-3; no clear D. In germline, CDR1 is LNHNV, CDR2 YYDKDF (reference sequence). Trimming took 0 bases from V and 5 from J, leaving 6 bases between them. CDR3 length equals 13 residues. The CDR3 spells CATSRDRVDTQYF. CDR3 nucleotides: TGTGCCACCAGCAGAGATAGGGTAGATACGCAGTATTTT.

The chain is built from TRBV12-3 or TRBV12-4 and TRBJ2-6; tentatively, D is TRBD1 (5 bases). Deletions cut 6 bases from V and 1 base from J, with 19 bases between. This CDR3 is 18 amino acids long. CDR3 sequence (DNA): TGTGCCAGCAGGAGTGGGGCGGCGGCTTCGTCTGGGGCCAACGTCCTGACTTTC. It encodes CASRSGAAASSGANVLTF.

V and J are TRBV7-8 and TRBJ1-4; D remains ambiguous. The CDR3 runs to 12 residues. Trimming pared 4 bases from V and 7 bases from J, leaving 7 bases between. Germline V gene lookup returns CDR1 SGHVS and CDR2 FQNEAQ. CDR3 in DNA: TGTGCCAGCAGCTCATGGAGTGAAAAACTGTTTTTT. Translation gives CASSSWSEKLFF.

The chain recombines TRBV5-5 with TRBJ2-7; D possibly matches TRBD1 or TRBD2 (5 bases each). Germline values: CDR1 SGHKS, CDR2 YYEKEE (reference sequence). This CDR3 has 15 residues. V was clipped by 3 bases and J by 2 bases, with 15 bases between them. CDR3 DNA: TGTGCCAGCAGCTGGGGTCCCGGGACCACCTACGAGCAGTACTTC. Translated, it gives CASSWGPGTTYEQYF.

This clonotype was counted at least ten times. The chain couples TRBV6-4 to TRBJ2-1; 8 bases agree with TRBD2. Trimming removed 2 bases from V and 0 bases from J; junction bases left unmatched: 0. The V gene's germline CDR1 is MRHNA and CDR2 SNTAGT. The CDR3 is 15 residues long. The CDR3 DNA follows: TGTGCCAGCAGTGACACTAGCGGCTCCTACAATGAGCAGTTCTTC. Protein: CASSDTSGSYNEQFF.

The sample holds a few counts of this clonotype. This sequence joins TRBV4-1 and TRBJ2-5; D possibly corresponds to TRBD2 (5 bases). Germline V gene lookup returns CDR1 MGHRA and CDR2 YSYEKL. V dropped 1 base and J dropped 5 bases, with 17 bases sitting between them. This CDR3 region has 16 residues. In DNA, the CDR3 is TGCGCCAGCAGCCAAGGTCTACTAGATCGGTACGAGACCCAGTACTTC. It codes for CASSQGLLDRYETQYF.

The chain links TRBV12-3 or TRBV12-4 to TRBJ1-2, with D tentatively TRBD1 (5 bases). This CDR3 contains 14 residues. The V gene lost 6 bases and the J gene lost 1 base, with 12 bases spanning the gap. The CDR3 loop reads CASRPPGLNYGYTF. Here the CDR3 DNA reads TGTGCCAGCAGGCCGCCGGGACTTAACTATGGCTACACCTTC.

The chain joins TRBV6-1 to TRBJ2-6; no firm D call. The CDR3 runs to 14 residues. Trimming removed 2 bases at V and 2 bases at J, with 4 bases between. The germline gives CDR1 MNHNS, CDR2 SASEGT. DNA for the CDR3: TGTGCCAGCAGTGAACTCGCTGGGGCCAACGTCCTGACTTTC. It translates to CASSELAGANVLTF.

The chain couples TRBV18 to TRBJ2-7; TRBD2 matches at 8 bases. V dropped 3 bases and J dropped 2; count of bases not matched to a gene: 9. CDR1 is KGHSH and CDR2 is LQKENI in the germline V gene. The CDR3 is made up of 16 amino acids. CDR3 sequence: CASSPNPGLVTYEQYF. The DNA for the CDR3 is TGTGCCAGCTCACCCAATCCGGGACTAGTTACCTACGAGCAGTACTTC. The full variable domain, with the rest looked up from reference TRBV18 and TRBJ2-7, is NAGVMQNPRHLVRRRGQEARLRCSPMKGHSHVYWYRQLPEEGLKFMVYLQKENIIDESGMPKERFSAEFPKEGPSILRIQQVVRGDSAAYFCASSPNPGLVTYEQYFGPGTRLTVT.

The genes are TRBV6-5 and TRBJ2-2, with D perhaps matching TRBD1 (7 bases). The germline V gene has CDR1 MNHEY and CDR2 SVGAGI. There are 16 residues in the CDR3. V was trimmed by 2 bases and J by 5 bases, leaving 15 bases between them. The CDR3 sequence is CASSYRGAGGTGELFF. The CDR3 DNA follows: TGTGCCAGCAGTTACCGAGGGGCAGGGGGGACCGGGGAGCTGTTTTTT.

The chain recombines TRBV7-9 with TRBJ1-2, with TRBD1 matching over 7 bases. CDR3 length: 14 residues. In germline, CDR1 is SEHNR, CDR2 FQNEAQ (reference sequence). Losses at the gene ends were 0 bases for V and 2 bases for J; bases not matched to a gene: 0. The CDR3 protein is CASSLAGQNYGYTF. The CDR3 bases are TGTGCCAGCAGCTTAGCGGGACAGAACTATGGCTACACCTTC.

This clonotype is deemed medium-sized (0.01 to 0.1%). The chain employs TRBV12-3 or TRBV12-4 and TRBJ2-5; 8 nucleotides align to TRBD1. V lost 3 bases, J lost 4 bases, and 7 bases stayed unmatched. The CDR3 contains 15 residues. This CDR3 is CASSLGQGAIETQYF. The CDR3 region has the DNA TGTGCCAGCAGTTTGGGTCAGGGGGCAATAGAGACCCAGTACTTC.

This clonotype appeared a few times. The chain has TRBV9 and TRBJ2-3; the D is unclear. Germline V gene lookup returns CDR1 SGDLS and CDR2 YYNGEE. The CDR3 has 15 residues. Trimming pared 0 bases from V and 2 bases from J, leaving 10 bases between. This CDR3 reads CASSVVTGTTDTQYF. The CDR3 DNA is TGTGCCAGCAGCGTAGTAACCGGAACCACAGATACGCAGTATTTT. Based on the CDR3 plus reference TRBV9 and TRBJ2-3, the full variable domain is DSGVTQTPKHLITATGQRVTLRCSPRSGDLSVYWYQQSLDQGLQFLIQYYNGEERAKGNILERFSAQQFPDLHSELNLSSLELGDSALYFCASSVVTGTTDTQYFGPGTRLTVL.

This clonotype was counted only a few times. This sequence joins TRBV4-2 and TRBJ2-2; either TRBD1 or TRBD2 may supply D (5 bases each). V lost 5 bases, J lost 7 bases, and 20 bases lay in between. There are 16 residues in the CDR3. From germline, CDR1 is LGHNA and CDR2 YNFKEQ. DNA of the CDR3: TGTGCCAGCAGCGCCCGGTTTAGGGACCGGAACGGGGAGCTGTTTTTT. Translation gives CASSARFRDRNGELFF.

This clonotype occurred once. This chain uses TRBV9 with TRBJ2-1, with 7 bases aligning to TRBD1. This CDR3 region has 14 residues. The ends lost 0 bases at V and 6 bases at J; junction bases unmatched: 3. The germline V gene encodes CDR1 SGDLS and CDR2 YYNGEE. The CDR3 nucleotides are TGTGCCAGCAGCGTAGGGTCAGGGGGCAATGAGCAGTTCTTC. Translated: CASSVGSGGNEQFF.

This chain links TRBV4-3 with TRBJ2-3, with D perhaps matching TRBD1 (6 bases). The CDR3 extends over 16 amino acids. The germline V and J ends were trimmed by 4 bases and 2 bases, with 16 bases remaining between them. Per the germline V gene, CDR1 is LGHNA and CDR2 is YSLEER. The DNA of the CDR3 is TGCGCCAGCAGCCCCCTCAGGGGCCACCCCACAGATACGCAGTATTTT. This sequence encodes CASSPLRGHPTDTQYF.